Listed here is a single TCR beta chain. Original methodology: Estimates of nucleated cell counts were drawn from the amplification of reference gene primers. The data were produced by immunoSEQ multiplex PCR, yet TCRdb's version contains in-frame clones alone and is incomplete. That table furnishes V, J and clone size, whereas the DNA furnished D and trimming. The sample has some 190,000 clones, around four fifths seen once. The sample originates from a study of blood T cell repertoires in COVID-19. Per the germline V gene, CDR1 is SNHLY and CDR2 is FYNNEI. V was pared by 7 bases and J by 1 base, with 5 bases of the junction left unmatched. The CDR3 has 14 residues.

The sequenced sample was peripheral blood. The gene calls are TRBV2 and TRBJ1-2, with 8 nucleotides matching TRBD1. The sequence was collected from a woman in her 70s with active or convalescent COVID-19. The chain's CDR3 is CASMRTGNNYGYTF. In nucleotides, the CDR3 is TGTGCCAGCATGCGGACAGGGAATAACTATGGCTACACCTTC.